These 9 T cell receptor beta chains share one sample of origin, sequenced in a study of blood T cell repertoires in COVID-19. The method was immunoSEQ multiplex PCR; TCRdb's version includes in-frame clones alone and lacks a portion of them. Of 130,000 to 150,000 clones in the sample, about 85% are singletons; the top ten hold about 2.8%. Sequencing was carried out using peripheral blood. The receptors originated from a human donor with acute or convalescent COVID-19. The donor label of this sample is uncertain.

The rearrangement joins TRBV19 to TRBJ1-1; TRBD1 matches at 8 bases. V trimming: 6 bases; J trimming: 4 bases; junction bases outside the gene matches: 7. Germline CDR1 reads LNHDA; CDR2 reads SQIVND (reference sequence). The CDR3 runs to 14 residues. The CDR3 reads CASRFSGGRTEAFF. CDR3 bases: TGTGCCAGTAGGTTTTCAGGGGGCCGCACTGAAGCTTTCTTT. The full variable domain, with the rest looked up from reference TRBV19 and TRBJ1-1, is DGGITQSPKYLFRKEGQNVTLSCEQNLNHDAMYWYRQDPGQGLRLIYYSQIVNDFQKGDIAEGYSVSREKKESFPLTVTSAQKNPTAFYLCASRFSGGRTEAFFGQGTRLTVV.

This clone was found once. This chain joins TRBV24-1 and TRBJ1-5; 9 bases align to TRBD1. The CDR3 runs to 17 residues. Germline CDR1 KGHDR, CDR2 SFDVKD. The trim removed 4 bases at V and 4 bases at J, leaving 10 bases unmatched. CDR3 bases: TGTGCCACCAGTGACCCTAAGGGACAGGGTGAAAATCAGCCCCAGCATTTT. Translating it yields CATSDPKGQGENQPQHF.

The V gene is TRBV24-1, the J gene TRBJ1-2; D is possibly TRBD1 (5 bases). Trimming pared 3 bases from V and 6 bases from J, leaving 13 bases between. The CDR3 is 14 amino acids. CDR1 KGHDR and CDR2 SFDVKD come from the germline V gene. The CDR3 DNA reads TGTGCCACCAGTGATGAAAGGGGATGGAATGGCTACACCTTC. Translation: CATSDERGWNGYTF.

The rearrangement joins TRBV6-6 to TRBJ1-6; 7 bases line up with TRBD1. This CDR3 region has 15 residues. V lost 4 bases and J lost 7; bases outside the gene matches: 7. CDR1 MNHNY and CDR2 SVGAGI come from the germline V gene (reference sequence). The CDR3 sequence is CASSFRDSINSPLHF. CDR3 DNA: TGTGCCAGCAGTTTTCGGGACAGTATCAATTCACCCCTCCACTTT.

The V call is TRBV6-2 or TRBV6-3, the J call TRBJ2-1; 7 bases map to TRBD2. The CDR3 consists of 12 residues. Germline CDR1 and CDR2: MNHEY and SVGEGT. V lost 4 bases and J lost 9; bases outside the gene matches: 3. The DNA of the CDR3 is TGTGCCAGCAGTTTTTCGGGGGGTGAGCAGTTCTTC. Encoded protein: CASSFSGGEQFF.

This rearrangement joins TRBV2 to TRBJ2-3; no definite D call. Deletions cut 3 bases from V and 2 bases from J, with 6 bases between. Germline V gene data show CDR1 as SNHLY and CDR2 as FYNNEI. This CDR3 has 13 amino acids. The CDR3 sequence: CASSDELTDTQYF. The CDR3 nucleotides read TGTGCCAGCAGTGACGAGCTCACAGATACGCAGTATTTT. The variable domain in full, with the rest retrieved from reference TRBV2 and TRBJ2-3, is EPEVTQTPSHQVTQMGQEVILRCVPISNHLYFYWYRQILGQKVEFLVSFYNNEISEKSEIFDDQFSVERPDGSNFTLKIRSTKLEDSAMYFCASSDELTDTQYFGPGTRLTVL.

A few counts support this clone. The rearrangement joins TRBV4-1 to TRBJ1-5; 10 nucleotides match TRBD1. CDR1 and CDR2 from the germline V gene are MGHRA and YSYEKL. V dropped 4 bases and J dropped 4; count of bases not matched to a gene: 10. The CDR3 runs to 17 residues. The CDR3 coding sequence is TGCGCCAGCAGCCCCATCCCCGGGACAGGGGTAAATCAGCCCCAGCATTTT. Translation gives CASSPIPGTGVNQPQHF.

The rearrangement joins TRBV5-4 to TRBJ1-6; a possible D gene is TRBD1 (6 bases). V was shortened by 5 bases and J by 7 bases, with 19 bases between the two germline ends. The germline V gene encodes CDR1 SGHNT and CDR2 YYREEE (reference sequence). The CDR3 totals 16 residues. The CDR3 bases are TGTGCCAGCAGTCAGCGCAGGGGTACGGAGAATTCACCCCTCCACTTT. Translation gives CASSQRRGTENSPLHF.

The chain has TRBV6-5 and TRBJ1-2, with TRBD1 identical over 8 bases. Germline loops: CDR1 MNHEY, CDR2 SVGAGI. The CDR3 is 13 residues long. V lost 4 bases and J lost 7; bases outside the gene matches: 5. CDR3 DNA sequence: TGTGCCAGCAGTTTGCAGGGGGCGCTTGGCTACACCTTC. Translation gives CASSLQGALGYTF.